These 13 T cell receptor beta chains were all obtained from the same sample, sequenced in a study of blood T cell repertoires in COVID-19. Libraries were prepared by immunoSEQ multiplex PCR; TCRdb keeps only in-frame clonotypes and omits some of them. The sample records tens of thousands of clones, under 95% being singletons. Sample: peripheral blood. The receptors come from a human donor in a cohort sampled during active COVID-19.

V gene TRBV19 combines with J gene TRBJ1-6; 8 bases map to TRBD1. V was clipped by 2 bases and J by 7 bases; unmatched bases: 4. This CDR3 comprises 15 residues. CDR1 and CDR2 (germline): LNHDA, SQIVND (reference sequence). In DNA form, the CDR3 reads TGTGCCAGTAGTATACAGGGGGCATCGAATTCACCCCTCCACTTT. Protein sequence: CASSIQGASNSPLHF. Combining the CDR3 with reference TRBV19 and TRBJ1-6 gives the whole variable domain DGGITQSPKYLFRKEGQNVTLSCEQNLNHDAMYWYRQDPGQGLRLIYYSQIVNDFQKGDIAEGYSVSREKKESFPLTVTSAQKNPTAFYLCASSIQGASNSPLHFGNGTRLTVT.

V and J are TRBV7-2 and TRBJ2-3; 9 positions agree with TRBD1. Germline V gene lookup returns CDR1 SGHTA and CDR2 FQGNSA. The CDR3 runs 14 residues. V lost 1 base, J lost 5 bases, and 1 base stayed unmatched. The CDR3 is CASSLDRGRDTQYF. Here the CDR3 DNA reads TGTGCCAGCAGCTTAGACAGGGGGCGAGATACGCAGTATTTT.

This chain uses TRBV5-1 with TRBJ1-1, with 8 bases lining up with TRBD1. The length of the CDR3 is 17 residues. Germline V gene sequence: CDR1 SGHRS, CDR2 YFSETQ. V trimming: 0 bases; J trimming: 3 bases; junction bases outside the gene matches: 10. The CDR3 is CASSLDGTGFGDTEAFF. The CDR3 coding sequence is TGCGCCAGCAGCTTGGACGGGACAGGTTTTGGCGACACTGAAGCTTTCTTT.

The chain employs TRBV3-1 (or the pseudogene TRBV3-2) and TRBJ2-1, with D perhaps matching TRBD2 (5 bases). Germline V CDR1 and CDR2: LGHDT, YNNKEL (reference sequence). The ends were cut back, 0 bases at V and 15 bases at J, with 12 bases in the middle. This CDR3 is built from 12 residues. CDR3 DNA sequence: TGTGCCAGCAGCCAAGAGTGGCCGGGGTTGTTCTTC. It translates to CASSQEWPGLFF.

The chain uses TRBV15 and TRBJ2-7, with D possibly being TRBD1 (7 bases). Germline CDR1 LNHNV, CDR2 YYDKDF (reference sequence). V dropped 5 bases and J dropped 2 bases, with 13 bases sitting between them. The CDR3 extends over 14 amino acids. In nucleotides, the CDR3 is TGTGCCACCAGCGGAGGAGGGGGCCCCTACGAGCAGTACTTC. It specifies CATSGGGGPYEQYF.

The CDR3 spells CATLRQGINTEAFF. The CDR3 nucleotides read TGTGCCACCCTAAGACAGGGGATAAACACTGAAGCTTTCTTT. The chain employs TRBV28 and TRBJ1-1; 8 bases match TRBD1. Trimming cost V 10 bases and J 2 bases; bases outside gene matches: 9. CDR3 size: 14 residues. Germline CDR1 and CDR2: MDHEN and SYDVKM.

The chain uses TRBV24-1 and TRBJ2-1; TRBD2 might be the D (5 bases). CDR3 length: 12 amino acids. V was clipped by 7 bases and J by 9 bases, with 12 bases between them. Germline CDR1 and CDR2: KGHDR and SFDVKD. The CDR3 DNA follows: TGTGCCACCAGCGAACTAGTAGGTGAGCAGTTCTTC. Encoded protein: CATSELVGEQFF.

The chain uses TRBV7-2 and TRBJ2-3, with 10 bases that match TRBD2. The V and J ends lost 5 bases and 4 bases, in that order; junction bases with no gene match: 9. This CDR3 comprises 16 residues. CDR1 and CDR2 (germline): SGHTA, FQGNSA. The CDR3 DNA reads TGTGCCAGCAGCGCCGCAGCGGGAGGGCCCGCAGATACGCAGTATTTT. Protein product: CASSAAAGGPADTQYF.

The rearrangement links TRBV6-6 to TRBJ2-3; TRBD2 matches 13 bases. This CDR3 comprises 17 residues. V lost 6 bases and J lost 2; bases outside the gene matches: 8. Germline CDR1 MNHNY, CDR2 SVGAGI (reference sequence). Here the CDR3 reads CASSRFGLAGVTDTQYF. The CDR3, as DNA: TGTGCCAGCAGCCGATTCGGACTAGCGGGAGTCACAGATACGCAGTATTTT.

J is TRBJ2-1 and V is TRBV3-1 (or the pseudogene TRBV3-2); D may be TRBD2 (5 bases). Germline V gene data show CDR1 as LGHDT and CDR2 as YNNKEL (reference sequence). The CDR3 has 15 amino acids. V shed 4 bases and J shed 0 bases, with 10 bases lying between them. The CDR3 nucleotides are TGTGCCAGCAGCCCCACTAGAGACTCCTACAATGAGCAGTTCTTC. It translates to CASSPTRDSYNEQFF.

As DNA, the CDR3 is TGTGCCAGCAGCCCTTCAAGGGGTACTGAAGCTTTCTTT. This codes for CASSPSRGTEAFF. The chain carries TRBV3-1 (or the pseudogene TRBV3-2) and TRBJ1-1; D perhaps matches TRBD1 (5 bases). The germline V and J ends were trimmed by 4 bases and 5 bases, with 11 bases remaining between them. The germline gives CDR1 LGHDT, CDR2 YNNKEL (reference sequence). The CDR3 is made up of 13 amino acids.

The V gene is TRBV4-3, the J gene TRBJ2-1; 11 bases align to TRBD2. The germline gives CDR1 LGHNA, CDR2 YSLEER. The ends lost 6 bases at V and 4 bases at J; junction bases unmatched: 5. The CDR3 contains 15 residues. Written as DNA, the CDR3 is TGCGCCAGCAGGCCAGGGACTAGCGGTTACAATGAGCAGTTCTTC. Translating it yields CASRPGTSGYNEQFF.

The V gene is TRBV30, the J gene TRBJ2-1, with 12 bases matching TRBD1. After removal of 0 bases from V and 10 bases from J, the junction contained 7 bases not matched to a gene. CDR1 and CDR2 (germline): GTSNPN, SVGIG (reference sequence). This CDR3 contains 15 residues. The CDR3 sequence is CAWSVRDRGLGEQFF. CDR3 DNA sequence: TGTGCCTGGAGTGTTCGGGACAGGGGGCTTGGCGAGCAGTTCTTC.